Listed here are 9 T cell receptor beta chains from one sample, sequenced in a study of blood T cell repertoires in COVID-19. Sequencing used immunoSEQ multiplex PCR; TCRdb keeps in-frame clones, though not all of them. This sample yields about 250,000 clones, of which approximately 78% are seen a single time; more than 4% belongs to the top ten. Sample: PBMCs or T cells enriched from blood (not recorded which). These receptors were taken from a middle-aged man who had been exposed to COVID-19.

The CDR3 bases are TGTGCCAGCTCACCTACAGGGCTTCGGCCCCAGCATTTT. It codes for CASSPTGLRPQHF. This sequence joins TRBV18 and TRBJ1-5, with D possibly matching TRBD1 (6 bases). This CDR3 is built from 13 residues. Germline values: CDR1 KGHSH, CDR2 LQKENI. With 3 bases removed from V and 9 bases from J, the gap between germline ends came to 12 bases.

This chain joins TRBV7-3 and TRBJ1-5; D is unresolved. V was shortened by 5 bases and J by 2 bases, with 16 bases between the two germline ends. Germline V gene lookup returns CDR1 SGHTA and CDR2 FQGTGA. This CDR3 contains 16 residues. The CDR3 bases are TGTGCCAGCAGCCTCAGCGTCGAGGGTGGCAATCAGCCCCAGCATTTT. It translates to CASSLSVEGGNQPQHF.

This clone turned up a few times. This chain connects TRBV5-4 to TRBJ1-6; 8 nucleotides line up with TRBD1. CDR1 and CDR2 (germline): SGHNT, YYREEE (reference sequence). V shed 2 bases, J shed 5 bases, and the junction held 6 bases outside the gene matches. The CDR3 covers 16 residues. The DNA for the CDR3 is TGTGCCAGCAGCTTTGGTACAGGGGGTCATAATTCACCCCTCCACTTT. Encoded protein: CASSFGTGGHNSPLHF.

In DNA form, the CDR3 reads TGCAGCGTTGCGGGGTTCAATGAGCAGTTCTTC. Amino acids: CSVAGFNEQFF. The rearrangement links TRBV29-1 to TRBJ2-1, with a weak D call TRBD2 (5 bases). There are 11 residues in the CDR3. V shed 4 bases and J shed 6 bases, with 7 bases lying between them. Per germline, CDR1 SQVTM and CDR2 ANQGSEA.

The chain links TRBV6-5 to TRBJ1-3; 7 nucleotides line up with TRBD1. Losses at the gene ends were 6 bases for V and 2 bases for J; bases not matched to a gene: 4. The CDR3 spans 14 residues. Looked up from germline, CDR1 is MNHEY and CDR2 is SVGAGI. In DNA form, the CDR3 reads TGTGCCAGCAGCCAGGGGGATACTGGAAACACCATATATTTT. Protein sequence: CASSQGDTGNTIYF.

The chain joins TRBV7-9 to TRBJ2-1; tentatively, D is TRBD2 (5 bases). Germline CDR1 SEHNR, CDR2 FQNEAQ (reference sequence). This CDR3 has 13 residues. Trimming removed 5 bases from V and 9 bases from J, with 14 bases in between. The CDR3 region is CASSRGGFGEQFF. The CDR3 DNA reads as TGTGCCAGCAGCCGGGGTGGATTCGGTGAGCAGTTCTTC.

This clone has a single count. V and J are TRBV7-2 and TRBJ2-7; the D is unclear. Trimming left V 0 bases short and J 0 bases short, with 6 bases between. This CDR3 is built from 14 residues. CDR1 and CDR2 (germline): SGHTA, FQGNSA. CDR3 protein: CASSLARHSYEQYF. In DNA, the CDR3 is TGTGCCAGCAGCTTAGCGCGGCACTCCTACGAGCAGTACTTC.

The chain uses TRBV3-1 (or the pseudogene TRBV3-2) and TRBJ1-4; D not certain. This CDR3 region has 17 residues. Trimming took off 4 bases at V and 5 bases at J, with 20 bases between the two ends. Germline V gene sequence: CDR1 LGHDT, CDR2 YNNKEL (reference sequence). The CDR3 DNA is TGTGCCAGCAGCCCCGGGGTGGGCAATGTGGGGAATGAAAAACTGTTTTTT. Amino acids: CASSPGVGNVGNEKLFF.

The chain is built from TRBV15 and TRBJ2-7; 8 positions agree with TRBD2. The ends lost 5 bases at V and 0 bases at J; junction bases unmatched: 3. The CDR3 loop spans 14 amino acids. Germline-derived CDR1 and CDR2 are LNHNV and YYDKDF (reference sequence). In nucleotides, the CDR3 is TGTGCCACCAGCCGGGAGGGAATCTCCTACGAGCAGTACTTC. Protein: CATSREGISYEQYF.